A single sample gave rise to the 25 T cell receptor beta chains below, sequenced in a study of blood T cell repertoires in COVID-19. The protocol was immunoSEQ multiplex PCR, while the TCRdb copy is restricted to in-frame clones and leaves out a portion. The data contain 140,000 to 150,000 clones, around four fifths of them singletons. The source material was PBMCs or T cells enriched from blood (not recorded which). The origin of the receptors is a woman in her forties who had recovered from COVID-19.

The chain carries TRBV28 and TRBJ1-5; 8 bases line up with TRBD1. CDR3 length: 14 amino acids. Trimming removed 6 bases from V and 5 bases from J; junction bases left unmatched: 6. CDR1 is MDHEN, CDR2 SYDVKM, per germline. This CDR3 is CASRTGQAHQPQHF. DNA of the CDR3: TGTGCCAGCAGAACGGGACAGGCGCATCAGCCCCAGCATTTT.

V and J are TRBV7-9 and TRBJ2-6, with 12 bases that match TRBD1. The J segment lost 2 bases and the V segment lost 1 base, leaving 3 bases of the junction unmatched. This CDR3 contains 18 residues. Germline CDR1 reads SEHNR; CDR2 reads FQNEAQ (reference sequence). This chain's CDR3 is CASSLGRDRGPGANVLTF. The CDR3 DNA reads TGTGCCAGCAGCTTAGGCCGGGACAGGGGGCCTGGGGCCAACGTCCTGACTTTC.

V usage is TRBV30 and J usage is TRBJ1-5; TRBD1 is a possible D gene (5 bases). Per germline, CDR1 GTSNPN and CDR2 SVGIG (reference sequence). With 2 bases removed from V and 6 bases from J, the gap between germline ends came to 11 bases. The CDR3 totals 13 residues. The CDR3: CAWSTKGIQPQHF. CDR3 nucleotides: TGTGCCTGGAGTACTAAGGGGATTCAGCCCCAGCATTTT.

The chain employs TRBV4-1 and TRBJ2-2; 13 bases agree with TRBD2. The CDR3 length is 16 residues. Trimming at V came to 4 bases and at J to 4 bases, leaving 3 bases not matched to a gene. In germline, CDR1 is MGHRA, CDR2 YSYEKL. Here the CDR3 reads CASSPGLAGSTGELFF. The DNA of the CDR3 is TGCGCCAGCAGCCCGGGACTAGCGGGATCCACCGGGGAGCTGTTTTTT.

V and J are TRBV28 and TRBJ1-5; D may be TRBD1 (6 bases). The V end was cut by 2 bases, the J end by 6 bases, with 14 bases between. There are 15 residues in the CDR3. In germline, CDR1 is MDHEN, CDR2 SYDVKM. The DNA for the CDR3 is TGTGCCAGCAGTTTACGAGGGGGTGATGCTCAGCCCCAGCATTTT. Amino acid sequence: CASSLRGGDAQPQHF. Full variable domain (remainder filled in from reference TRBV28 and TRBJ1-5): DVKVTQSSRYLVKRTGEKVFLECVQDMDHENMFWYRQDPGLGLRLIYFSYDVKMKEKGDIPEGYSVSREKKERFSLILESASTNQTSMYLCASSLRGGDAQPQHFGDGTRLSIL.

This clone is a singleton in its sample. J is TRBJ2-2 and V is TRBV10-3; 10 bases agree with TRBD2. This CDR3 comprises 19 residues. CDR1 is ENHRY and CDR2 is SYGVKD in the germline V gene. Trimming took 8 bases from V and 1 from J; bases not matched to a gene: 16. The CDR3: CAIRASSGSLGMNTGELFF. In nucleotides, the CDR3 is TGTGCCATCCGGGCGTCTAGCGGGAGCCTTGGGATGAACACCGGGGAGCTGTTTTTT.

This chain connects TRBV12-1 to TRBJ2-3; the listed D gene, TRBD2, was not tested against the DNA. TRBV12-1 constitutes a pseudogene. This CDR3 has 14 residues. The CDR3 DNA reads TGTGCCAGCAGCTTGGTGAGTTCCACAGATACGCAGTATTTT. The encoded protein is CASSLVSSTDTQYF.

This clone has a handful of counts. V usage is TRBV4-2 and J usage is TRBJ2-1; D is perhaps TRBD1 (6 bases). Trimming removed 0 bases at V and 5 bases at J, with 20 bases between. Germline lookup yields CDR1 LGHNA and CDR2 YNFKEQ. This CDR3 contains 18 residues. The DNA of the CDR3 is TGTGCCAGCAGCCAAGATCCCCGCAGGGGAGACGCGCACAATGAGCAGTTCTTC. It encodes CASSQDPRRGDAHNEQFF.

This chain joins TRBV6-5 and TRBJ1-5; the match to TRBD1 covers 7 bases. Germline trimming cut 5 bases from V and 4 bases from J; bases unmatched to any gene: 8. The CDR3 has 15 amino acids. Germline-derived CDR1 and CDR2 are MNHEY and SVGAGI. The CDR3 protein is CASSPGDRSNQPQHF. For the CDR3, the DNA is TGTGCCAGCAGTCCGGGGGACAGATCAAATCAGCCCCAGCATTTT.

This clone was recorded only once. V and J are TRBV27 and TRBJ2-1, with a tentative D call TRBD2 (6 bases). The CDR3 contains 15 residues. V was cut by 3 bases and J by 9 bases, with 18 bases left in between. Germline assignment: CDR1 MNHEY and CDR2 SMNVEV (reference sequence). DNA of the CDR3: TGTGCCAGCAGTTTCGTGGGAGGTAGTTTCGGTGAGCAGTTCTTC. This codes for CASSFVGGSFGEQFF.

This rearrangement joins TRBV20-1 to TRBJ2-3; 8 nucleotides match TRBD1. Germline lookup yields CDR1 DFQATT and CDR2 SNEGSKA (reference sequence). There are 17 residues in the CDR3. V was pared by 3 bases and J by 4 bases, with 15 bases of the junction left unmatched. This CDR3 reads CSASLRGPELNADTQYF. In DNA form, the CDR3 reads TGCAGTGCTAGTCTCAGGGGGCCCGAACTAAATGCAGATACGCAGTATTTT.

The CDR3 is CASSSGGGEAFF. CDR3 nucleotide sequence: TGTGCCAGCAGTTCAGGGGGCGGCGAAGCTTTCTTT. The rearrangement uses TRBV2 and TRBJ1-1; 8 bases fit TRBD1. Germline V CDR1 and CDR2: SNHLY, FYNNEI. Trimming cost V 5 bases and J 8 bases; bases outside gene matches: 4. This CDR3 spans 12 amino acids. Drawing the rest from reference TRBV2 and TRBJ1-1, the complete variable domain is EPEVTQTPSHQVTQMGQEVILRCVPISNHLYFYWYRQILGQKVEFLVSFYNNEISEKSEIFDDQFSVERPDGSNFTLKIRSTKLEDSAMYFCASSSGGGEAFFGQGTRLTVV.

This chain connects TRBV6-1 to TRBJ2-7; D ambiguous. V lost 2 bases and J 2 bases, leaving 13 bases between the germline ends. CDR1 and CDR2 (germline): MNHNS, SASEGT. The CDR3 loop spans 15 amino acids. CDR3 residues: CASSEILTETYEQYF. The CDR3 coding sequence is TGTGCCAGCAGTGAAATTTTGACGGAGACCTACGAGCAGTACTTC.

Only a few counts were recorded for this clone. The J gene is TRBJ1-2, the V gene TRBV6-1; D gene ambiguous. The CDR3 is made up of 16 amino acids. Germline CDR1 is MNHNS and CDR2 is SASEGT. The V and J ends lost 3 bases and 8 bases respectively, with 22 bases between them. CDR3 sequence reads: CASSEIVERRYRGYTF. The CDR3, as DNA: TGTGCCAGCAGTGAGATTGTGGAGCGACGGTATCGCGGCTACACCTTC.

The rearrangement joins TRBV18 to TRBJ1-1, with D unresolved. With 8 bases removed from V and 1 base from J, the gap between germline ends came to 11 bases. Germline V lookup: CDR1 KGHSH, CDR2 LQKENI. This CDR3 region has 13 residues. Here the CDR3 DNA reads TGTGCCAGCAAAGCTGATCCGAACACTGAAGCTTTCTTT. Its protein product is CASKADPNTEAFF.

V usage is TRBV7-3 and J usage is TRBJ2-3, with D possibly TRBD2 on 6 matching bases. This CDR3 has 15 residues. V was shortened by 5 bases and J by 2 bases, with 14 bases between the two germline ends. Looked up from germline, CDR1 is SGHTA and CDR2 is FQGTGA. The CDR3 loop is CASSPFGGVTDTQYF. The DNA for the CDR3 is TGTGCCAGCAGCCCCTTCGGGGGAGTCACAGATACGCAGTATTTT.

In its sample, this clone was seen a few times. V usage is TRBV11-3 and J usage is TRBJ2-3; 7 bases are shared with TRBD2. Trimming cost V 5 bases and J 4 bases; bases outside gene matches: 6. This CDR3 region has 14 residues. Germline CDR1 and CDR2: SGHNT and YENEEA. CDR3 residues: CASSPWRGSDTQYF. CDR3 sequence (DNA): TGTGCCAGCAGCCCCTGGCGGGGGTCAGATACGCAGTATTTT. The entire variable domain, with the rest obtained from reference TRBV11-3 and TRBJ2-3, is as follows: EAGVVQSPRYKIIEKKQPVAFWCNPISGHNTLYWYLQNLGQGPELLIRYENEEAVDDSQLPKDRFSAERLKGVDSTLKIQPAELGDSAVYLCASSPWRGSDTQYFGPGTRLTVL.

The V and J genes are TRBV12-5 and TRBJ1-1, with D uncertain. The CDR3 runs to 12 residues. Trimming took 6 bases from V and 7 from J, leaving 12 bases between them. Germline V gives CDR1 LGHNT, CDR2 FRNRAP. The CDR3 reads CASGSYYDEAFF. CDR3 bases: TGTGCTAGTGGCTCTTACTATGATGAAGCTTTCTTT.

J is TRBJ1-2 and V is TRBV27, with 7 bases fitting TRBD1. The germline V gene has CDR1 MNHEY and CDR2 SMNVEV (reference sequence). The ends lost 4 bases at V and 7 bases at J; junction bases unmatched: 9. The CDR3 sequence is 14 residues long. In nucleotides, the CDR3 is TGTGCCAGCAGTTCGGCAGGGGGAGGTTCTGGCTACACCTTC. It translates to CASSSAGGGSGYTF.

This clone was counted once. The chain links TRBV9 to TRBJ2-5, with TRBD2 as a possible D gene (6 bases). The CDR3 totals 15 residues. V lost 0 bases, J lost 4 bases, and 13 bases lay in between. The germline CDR1 and CDR2 sequences are SGDLS and YYNGEE. CDR3 region: CASSVEQWGGETQYF. The CDR3, as DNA: TGTGCCAGCAGCGTAGAGCAATGGGGAGGAGAGACCCAGTACTTC. Together with reference TRBV9 and TRBJ2-5, the CDR3 gives the full variable domain: DSGVTQTPKHLITATGQRVTLRCSPRSGDLSVYWYQQSLDQGLQFLIQYYNGEERAKGNILERFSAQQFPDLHSELNLSSLELGDSALYFCASSVEQWGGETQYFGPGTRLLVL.

V is TRBV7-9 and J is TRBJ2-7, with TRBD1 matching over 8 bases. V lost 5 bases to trimming and J lost 3 bases; unmatched junction nucleotides: 9. CDR1 is SEHNR and CDR2 is FQNEAQ in the germline V gene (reference sequence). The CDR3 totals 15 residues. DNA of the CDR3: TGTGCCAGCAGCCTTCTCGGGACAGGTAGCTACGAGCAGTACTTC. It encodes CASSLLGTGSYEQYF.

This clone was detected once. CDR3 protein: CAWNHNRGGDGYTF. CDR3 in DNA: TGTGCCTGGAACCACAACAGGGGTGGTGATGGCTACACCTTC. The chain carries TRBV30 and TRBJ1-2, with 7 bases fitting TRBD1. Trimming cost V 4 bases and J 6 bases; bases outside gene matches: 11. Germline CDR1 reads GTSNPN; CDR2 reads SVGIG (reference sequence). The CDR3 has 14 residues.

The rearrangement uses TRBV20-1 and TRBJ1-4, with TRBD1 identical over 7 bases. Germline loops: CDR1 DFQATT, CDR2 SNEGSKA (reference sequence). The V and J ends lost 3 bases and 8 bases, in that order; junction bases with no gene match: 9. The CDR3 loop spans 14 amino acids. The CDR3 region is CSASQGGVGEKLFF. The CDR3 DNA sequence: TGCAGTGCTAGTCAAGGGGGCGTCGGAGAAAAACTGTTTTTT.

The chain uses TRBV30 and TRBJ1-3; D might be TRBD1 (5 bases). Trimming took 0 bases from V and 0 from J, leaving 12 bases between them. The V gene's germline CDR1 is GTSNPN and CDR2 SVGIG (reference sequence). The CDR3 loop spans 16 amino acids. The CDR3 here is CAWSVPTVRSGNTIYF. As DNA, the CDR3 is TGTGCCTGGAGTGTCCCGACAGTCCGCTCTGGAAACACCATATATTTT.

This chain joins TRBV30 and TRBJ2-1, with no clear D. The V end was cut by 2 bases, the J end by 1 base, with 6 bases between. The CDR3 covers 13 residues. Germline V gene lookup returns CDR1 GTSNPN and CDR2 SVGIG (reference sequence). CDR3 bases: TGTGCCTGGAGTCTGGAGTCCTACAATGAGCAGTTCTTC. Protein: CAWSLESYNEQFF.